This TCR beta chain was obtained from a study of Graves' ophthalmopathy and Graves' hyperthyroidism. Whole-study results and caveats: From stable hyperthyroidism, ophthalmopathy was separated by a 13-signature model with 85% to 90% sensitivity and about 81% specificity. Most thyroid clonotypes with frequency above 0.001 were detected in blood too.

The sequenced template was RNA, covering the TCR beta CDR3 region. The library came from an HTBI-primed first-round RT-PCR and a second-round multiplex PCR. One entry per CDR3 protein, called by TCRdb with MiXCR from the multiplex PCR reads. The sample includes 600,000 to 950,000 distinct CDR3 sequences, about 44% of them seen just once. The PBMCs originated from roughly 10 ml of fresh peripheral blood. After removal of 7 bases from V and 2 bases from J, the junction contained 5 bases not matched to a gene. The germline CDR1 and CDR2 sequences are SQVTM and ANQGSEA. CDR3 size: 13 residues. Comment on this clonotype: Its antigen remains unknown.

The sequence was obtained from an adult man with Graves' ophthalmopathy. This chain connects TRBV29-1 to TRBJ2-5; 9 nucleotides agree with TRBD1. Sample: peripheral blood. The CDR3 DNA sequence: TGCAGCGATACAGGGGGCGTACAAGAGACCCAGTACTTC. This gives the protein CSDTGGVQETQYF.